The sequence of this T cell receptor (beta chain) was determined in a study of response to subunit inactivated influenza vaccine. Whole-study findings and limits: That few new T cells are recruited by each seasonal influenza vaccination was the authors' suggestion.

This clonotype was observed a few times. The antigen remains unidentified. V lost 6 bases to trimming and J lost 7 bases; unmatched junction nucleotides: 8. Germline CDR1 and CDR2: DFQATT and SNEGSKA (reference sequence). The CDR3 runs to 14 residues. TCRdb reanalysed the RT-PCR reads using MiXCR and keeps one entry per CDR3 protein. The sample shows fewer than 650,000 distinct CDR3 sequences, roughly 13% of them seen only once. The sequence was obtained from a man in his forties or fifties who received an inactivated influenza vaccine. The rearrangement uses TRBV20-1 and TRBJ1-6, with TRBD1 identical over 8 bases. Sample: PBMCs from blood, taken roughly 47 days after vaccination. CDR3 sequence reads: CSASGGGRNSPLHF. For the CDR3, the DNA is TGCAGTGCCTCAGGGGGCGGGAGGAATTCACCCCTCCACTTT.